This TCR beta chain was retrieved from a study of T-cell reconstitution after alpha-beta-depleted transplantation in children. Study-level findings and limits: The study reportedly traced alpha-beta T cells about two months after transplant to several hundred expanded graft clones. It was newly produced T cells that mostly accounted for T-cell counts and diversity one year after transplant. Some patients' high day-60 TCRbeta diversity was attributed to recipient cells surviving conditioning.

Unique molecular identifiers were incorporated during preparation of the TCRbeta library. TCRdb re-analysed the PCR reads in MiXCR, keeping a single row per CDR3 protein. This sample has roughly 250,000 distinct CDR3 sequences, with roughly 8.2% found just once. This clonotype was picked up many times. The antigen remains undetermined. The V end was cut by 3 bases, the J end by 9 bases, with 14 bases between. Germline lookup yields CDR1 DFQATT and CDR2 SNEGSKA (reference sequence). The CDR3 is made up of 12 amino acids. Specimen: PBMCs, mostly from graft donor cells, collected 180 days after TCRalphabeta/CD19-depleted stem cell transplant. The chain joins TRBV20-1 to TRBJ2-5; D ambiguous. This receptor was identified in a male patient between 5 and 17 years old who had a stem cell transplant for acute lymphoblastic leukemia, so the T cells may come from the graft donor. CDR3 region: CSASLPGEAQYF. The CDR3 DNA follows: TGCAGTGCTAGTCTCCCGGGTGAGGCCCAGTACTTC.